A selection of T cell receptor beta chains follows, all from one sample in a study of response to subunit inactivated influenza vaccine. In TCRdb, the RT-PCR reads were re-called with MiXCR into one record per CDR3 protein. The table lists around 520,000 distinct CDR3 sequences, 25% of them singletons. The sample in question was CD4+ T cells sorted from PBMCs, obtained roughly 5 days after vaccination. These receptors were collected from a man aged 50 to 60 who received an inactivated influenza vaccine. Each CDR3 is given with its conserved first and last residue. A D gene is named only where the DNA matches it firmly. Clone size is shown for a subset of rows, as once, few, many or a class of expanded clone.

. . 14 TRBJ2-5 TRBV20-1 CSARDPGSGETQYF TGCAGTGCTAGAGATCCAGGGTCGGGAGAGACCCAGTACTTC
. few 14 TRBJ1-1 TRBV3-1 CASSPPARSPEAFF TGTGCCAGCAGCCCGCCCGCCCGATCCCCTGAAGCTTTCTTT
. few 16 TRBJ2-3 TRBV5-8 CASSLGLGFGADTQYF TGTGCCAGCAGCTTGGGTCTTGGTTTCGGCGCAGATACGCAGTATTTT
TRBD2 few 15 TRBJ2-1 TRBV20-1 CSPLGALASYNEQFF TGCAGTCCGCTAGGGGCACTAGCGAGCTACAATGAGCAGTTCTTC
. . 18 TRBJ2-3 TRBV5-1 CASSLGRALAVGTDTQYF TGCGCCAGCAGCTTGGGCAGGGCCCTGGCGGTCGGCACAGATACGCAGTATTTT
. . 13 TRBJ2-7 TRBV27 CASSIRAAYEQYF TGTGCCAGCAGTATTAGGGCAGCCTACGAGCAGTACTTC
TRBD1 few 14 TRBJ1-4 TRBV6-1 CASSVQGSNEKLFF TGTGCCAGCAGCGTACAGGGGTCTAATGAAAAACTGTTTTTT
. . 11 TRBJ2-7 TRBV10-3 CAIGTPYEQYF TGTGCCATCGGGACGCCCTACGAGCAGTACTTC
. . 18 TRBJ2-1 TRBV14 CASSQVFFGKGFYNEQFF TGTGCCAGCAGCCAAGTTTTCTTTGGGAAAGGGTTCTACAATGAGCAGTTCTTC
. . 14 TRBJ2-5 TRBV5-6 CASSSPGAEETQYF TGTGCCAGCAGCTCGCCGGGGGCCGAGGAGACCCAGTACTTC
. . 14 TRBJ2-7 TRBV20-1 CSARGHLGSYEQYF TGCAGTGCTAGAGGACACCTCGGGTCCTACGAGCAGTACTTC
TRBD1 few 15 TRBJ1-2 TRBV27 CASSSRDRANYGYTF TGTGCCAGCAGTTCCCGGGACAGAGCTAACTATGGCTACACCTTC
. . 13 TRBJ1-5 TRBV6-1 CASSPRFHQPQHF TGTGCCAGCAGCCCGAGGTTTCATCAGCCCCAGCATTTT
TRBD1 few 12 TRBJ2-7 TRBV20-1 CSATGTEIQQYF TGCAGTGCTACCGGGACAGAGATACAGCAGTACTTC
. few 15 TRBJ2-5 TRBV6-5 CASSYSSGPGETQYF TGTGCCAGCAGTTACTCGAGCGGCCCAGGGGAGACCCAGTACTTC
. . 12 TRBJ2-7 TRBV20-1 CSARETHYEQYF TGCAGTGCTCGAGAGACACACTACGAGCAGTACTTC